This T cell receptor (beta chain) derives from a study of OX40 agonist ivuxolimab in advanced cancers. General study points: Relative to CD4+ cells, CD8+ T cells on average had more expanded clones.

Only in-frame clones appear in the TCRdb table, and some are missing; sequencing was by immunoSEQ multiplex PCR. The table lists about 68,000 clones, about 84% of them singletons. Germline CDR1 MGHRA, CDR2 YSYEKL. The CDR3 has 16 amino acids. The V end lost 1 base, the J end lost 4 bases, and 16 bases lay between the germline ends. Turning to this clone: Its antigen is undetermined.

The sequenced sample was CD4+ or CD8+ T cells sorted from blood, obtained in a trial of the OX40 agonist ivuxolimab. The chain links TRBV4-1 to TRBJ1-1; D gene ambiguous. The clonotype comes from an adult with an advanced solid tumor such as melanoma, head and neck, liver or kidney cancer. CDR3 amino acids: CASSQASQAGSTEAFF. CDR3 DNA: TGCGCCAGCAGCCAAGCATCCCAGGCGGGGAGCACTGAAGCTTTCTTT.